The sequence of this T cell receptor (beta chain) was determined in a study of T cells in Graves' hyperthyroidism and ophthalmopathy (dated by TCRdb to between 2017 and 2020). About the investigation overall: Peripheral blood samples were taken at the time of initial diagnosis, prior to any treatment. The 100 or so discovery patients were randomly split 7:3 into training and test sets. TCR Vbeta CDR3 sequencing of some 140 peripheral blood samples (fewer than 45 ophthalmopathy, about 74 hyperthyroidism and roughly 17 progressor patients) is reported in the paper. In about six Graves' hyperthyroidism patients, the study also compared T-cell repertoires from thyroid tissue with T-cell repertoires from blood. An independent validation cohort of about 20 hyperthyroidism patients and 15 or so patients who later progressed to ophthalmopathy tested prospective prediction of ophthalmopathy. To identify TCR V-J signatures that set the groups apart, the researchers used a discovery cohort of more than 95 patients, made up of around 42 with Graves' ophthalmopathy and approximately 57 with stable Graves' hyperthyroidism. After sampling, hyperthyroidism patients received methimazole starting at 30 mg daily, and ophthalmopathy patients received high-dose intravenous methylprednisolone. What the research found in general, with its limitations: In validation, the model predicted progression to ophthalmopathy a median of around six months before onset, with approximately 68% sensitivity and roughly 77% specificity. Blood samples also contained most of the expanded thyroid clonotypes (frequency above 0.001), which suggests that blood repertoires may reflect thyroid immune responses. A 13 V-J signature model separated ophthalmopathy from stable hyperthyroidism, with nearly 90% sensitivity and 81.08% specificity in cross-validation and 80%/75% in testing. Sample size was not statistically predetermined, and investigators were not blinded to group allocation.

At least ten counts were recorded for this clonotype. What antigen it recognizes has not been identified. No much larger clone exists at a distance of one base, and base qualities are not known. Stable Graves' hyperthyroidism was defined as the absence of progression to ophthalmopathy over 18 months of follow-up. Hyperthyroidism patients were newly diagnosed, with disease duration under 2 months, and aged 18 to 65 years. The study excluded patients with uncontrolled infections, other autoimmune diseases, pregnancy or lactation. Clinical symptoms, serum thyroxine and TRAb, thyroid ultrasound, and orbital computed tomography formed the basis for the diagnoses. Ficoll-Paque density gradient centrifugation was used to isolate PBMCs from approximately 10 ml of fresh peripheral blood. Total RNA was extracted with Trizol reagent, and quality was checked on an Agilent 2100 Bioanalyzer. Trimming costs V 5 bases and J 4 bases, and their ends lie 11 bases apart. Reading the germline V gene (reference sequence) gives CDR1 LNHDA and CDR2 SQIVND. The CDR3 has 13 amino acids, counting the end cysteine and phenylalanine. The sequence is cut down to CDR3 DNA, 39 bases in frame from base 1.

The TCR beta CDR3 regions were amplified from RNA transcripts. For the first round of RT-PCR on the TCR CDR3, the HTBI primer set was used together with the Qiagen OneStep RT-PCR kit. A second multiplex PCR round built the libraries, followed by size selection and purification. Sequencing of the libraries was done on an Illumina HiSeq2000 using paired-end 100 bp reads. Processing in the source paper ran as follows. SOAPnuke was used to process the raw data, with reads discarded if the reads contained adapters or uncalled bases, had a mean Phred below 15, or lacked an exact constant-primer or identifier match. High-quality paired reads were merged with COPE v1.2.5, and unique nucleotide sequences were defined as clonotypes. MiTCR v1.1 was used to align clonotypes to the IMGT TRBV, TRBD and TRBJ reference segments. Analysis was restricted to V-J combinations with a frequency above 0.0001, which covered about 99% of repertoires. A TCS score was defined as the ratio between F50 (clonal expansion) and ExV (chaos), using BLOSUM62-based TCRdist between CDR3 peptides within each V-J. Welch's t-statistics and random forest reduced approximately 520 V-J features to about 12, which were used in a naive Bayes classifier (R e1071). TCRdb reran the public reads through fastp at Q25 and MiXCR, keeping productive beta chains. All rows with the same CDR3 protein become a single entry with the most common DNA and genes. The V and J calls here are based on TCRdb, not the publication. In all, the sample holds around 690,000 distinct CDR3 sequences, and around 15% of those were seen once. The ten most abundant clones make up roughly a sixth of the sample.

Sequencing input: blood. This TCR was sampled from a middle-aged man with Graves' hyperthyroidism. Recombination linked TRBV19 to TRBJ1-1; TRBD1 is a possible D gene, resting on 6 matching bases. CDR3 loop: CASSSTGRTEAFF. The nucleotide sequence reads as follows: TGTGCCAGTAGTTCAACAGGGCGCACTGAAGCTTTCTTT. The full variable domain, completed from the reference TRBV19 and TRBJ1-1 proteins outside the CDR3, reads DGGITQSPKYLFRKEGQNVTLSCEQNLNHDAMYWYRQDPGQGLRLIYYSQIVNDFQKGDIAEGYSVSREKKESFPLTVTSAQKNPTAFYLCASSSTGRTEAFFGQGTRLTVV.